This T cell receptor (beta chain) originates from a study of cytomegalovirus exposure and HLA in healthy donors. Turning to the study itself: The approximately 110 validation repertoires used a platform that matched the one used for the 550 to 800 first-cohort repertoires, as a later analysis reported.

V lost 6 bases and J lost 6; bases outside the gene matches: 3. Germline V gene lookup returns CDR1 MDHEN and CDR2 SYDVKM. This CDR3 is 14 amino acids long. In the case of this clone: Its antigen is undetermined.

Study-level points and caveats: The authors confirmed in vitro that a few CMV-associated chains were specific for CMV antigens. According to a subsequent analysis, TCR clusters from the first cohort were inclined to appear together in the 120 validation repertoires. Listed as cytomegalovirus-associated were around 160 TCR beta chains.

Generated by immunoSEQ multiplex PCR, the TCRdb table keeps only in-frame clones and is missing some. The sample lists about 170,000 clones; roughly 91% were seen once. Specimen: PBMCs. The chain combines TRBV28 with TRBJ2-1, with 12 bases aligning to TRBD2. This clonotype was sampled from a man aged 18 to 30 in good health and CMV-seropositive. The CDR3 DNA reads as TGTGCCAGCAGCCTACTAGCGGGAGGCAATGAGCAGTTCTTC. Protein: CASSLLAGGNEQFF.